Below are 19 T cell receptor beta chains sequenced from a single sample in a study of patients and donors after allogeneic stem cell transplantation. TCRdb independently ran MiXCR on the RT-PCR reads; one entry per CDR3 protein. The sample comprises roughly 960,000 distinct CDR3 sequences, approximately 18% of which are singletons, and 5.5% to 6.5% rests with the top ten. The material sequenced was blood, either unsorted or a sorted T cell fraction (not recorded which). The source of these receptors is a human donor who was either an allogeneic HSCT recipient or a stem cell or donor lymphocyte infusion donor (not recorded which). It is not recorded whose cells these are; they may come from a transplant donor.

The rearrangement joins TRBV4-1 to TRBJ1-2; TRBD1 agrees at 12 bases. Germline loops: CDR1 MGHRA, CDR2 YSYEKL. V shed 0 bases, J shed 7 bases, and the junction held 6 bases outside the gene matches. The CDR3 sequence is 16 residues long. CDR3 in DNA: TGCGCCAGCAGCCAAGAAGGGGGACAGGGGGCAGGTGGCTACACCTTC. The encoded protein is CASSQEGGQGAGGYTF.

In this sample, this clonotype turned up a few times. V usage is TRBV3-1 and J usage is TRBJ2-1; D is undetermined. Trimming left V 2 bases short and J 2 bases short, with 13 bases between. The CDR3 consists of 16 residues. Germline CDR1 is LGHDT and CDR2 is YNNKEL (reference sequence). CDR3 amino acids: CASSQLTQQTYNEQFF. The CDR3 DNA reads as TGTGCCAGCAGCCAACTGACCCAGCAGACCTACAATGAGCAGTTCTTC.

Many counts were recorded for this clonotype. V gene TRBV4-2 combines with J gene TRBJ1-1; D possibly corresponds to TRBD1 (6 bases). The germline V gene has CDR1 LGHNA and CDR2 YNFKEQ. The CDR3 is made up of 15 amino acids. V was trimmed by 3 bases and J by 6 bases, leaving 17 bases between them. The CDR3 here is CASSHPQGGEAEAFF. CDR3 bases: TGTGCCAGCAGCCATCCACAGGGTGGGGAGGCTGAAGCTTTCTTT.

In its sample, this clonotype was seen a few times. The V gene is TRBV12-5, the J gene TRBJ2-1, with TRBD1 matching 7 bases. The CDR3 loop spans 11 amino acids. Germline CDR1 reads LGHNT; CDR2 reads FRNRAP. The junction had 9 bases not matched to a gene; V was cut back by 6 bases and J by 16 bases. For the CDR3, the DNA is TGTGCTAGTGGCTGGGGGACAGAAGGATTCTTC. Protein: CASGWGTEGFF.

This clonotype was seen a handful of times. The V gene is TRBV18, the J gene TRBJ1-6; 8 positions match TRBD1. The CDR3 is 13 amino acids. J was trimmed by 10 bases and V by 5 bases; bases with no gene match: 4. Germline V gene sequence: CDR1 KGHSH, CDR2 LQKENI. The CDR3 spells CASSTTGDSPLHF. In DNA, the CDR3 is TGTGCCAGCTCAACGACAGGGGACTCACCCCTCCACTTT.

This clonotype has only a few counts. The genes are TRBV2 and TRBJ2-1; 7 bases align to TRBD2. Trimming cost V 9 bases and J 7 bases; bases outside gene matches: 9. The CDR3 runs to 13 residues. Germline lookup yields CDR1 SNHLY and CDR2 FYNNEI. CDR3 sequence (DNA): TGTGCCAGAGGGGAGACTAGCCCTAATGAGCAGTTCTTC. The encoded protein is CARGETSPNEQFF. Looking up the rest from reference TRBV2 and TRBJ2-1 gives the full variable domain: EPEVTQTPSHQVTQMGQEVILRCVPISNHLYFYWYRQILGQKVEFLVSFYNNEISEKSEIFDDQFSVERPDGSNFTLKIRSTKLEDSAMYFCARGETSPNEQFFGPGTRLTVL.

This clonotype was observed a few times. The chain links TRBV5-6 to TRBJ1-5; no reliable D call. CDR1 SGHDT and CDR2 YYEEEE come from the germline V gene. The CDR3 totals 15 residues. V lost 1 base to trimming and J lost 1 base, with 9 bases between them. CDR3 coding DNA: TGTGCCAGCAGCTTGTTAGAGTTGAGCAATCAGCCCCAGCATTTT. Protein sequence: CASSLLELSNQPQHF.

The chain employs TRBV12-5 and TRBJ2-1; 7 bases fit TRBD2. There are 19 residues in the CDR3. The J segment lost 4 bases and the V segment lost 3 bases, leaving 18 bases of the junction unmatched. CDR1 and CDR2 from the germline V gene are LGHNT and FRNRAP. In DNA, the CDR3 is TGTGCTAGTGGTTTCCCCCCGTTTCGGGAGGACTTACGGTACAATGAGCAGTTCTTC. Translating gives CASGFPPFREDLRYNEQFF.

This clonotype has only a few counts. V gene TRBV11-2 combines with J gene TRBJ2-5, with 9 bases that match TRBD2. With 1 base clipped from V and 2 bases from J, the junction kept 5 bases outside the gene matches. From germline, CDR1 is SGHAT and CDR2 FQNNGV. The CDR3 is 16 amino acids. The CDR3 bases are TGTGCCAGCAGCTTAGGTTGGCGGGGGGGACAAGAGACCCAGTACTTC. This translates into CASSLGWRGGQETQYF.

This clonotype has just a few counts. The chain employs TRBV10-3 and TRBJ1-3; a weak D match, TRBD1 (5 bases). V lost 4 bases to trimming and J lost 4 bases, with 17 bases between them. The CDR3 length is 16 residues. Germline V gene sequence: CDR1 ENHRY, CDR2 SYGVKD. The CDR3 loop is CAISASLTASGNTIYF. The CDR3 bases are TGTGCCATCAGTGCTTCATTGACAGCCTCGGGAAACACCATATATTTT.

The chain links TRBV4-1 to TRBJ2-3, with D perhaps assigned TRBD1 or TRBD2 (5 bases each). Germline V lookup: CDR1 MGHRA, CDR2 YSYEKL. The CDR3 runs to 16 residues. With 1 base removed from V and 2 bases from J, the gap between germline ends came to 13 bases. The CDR3 nucleotides are TGCGCCAGCAGCCAAGCTCCGGGACCACCCACAGATACGCAGTATTTT. Amino acids: CASSQAPGPPTDTQYF.

This chain connects TRBV5-1 to TRBJ2-3; D not resolved. This CDR3 spans 17 amino acids. V lost 2 bases, J lost 5 bases, and 21 bases lay in between. CDR1 and CDR2 (germline): SGHRS, YFSETQ. This CDR3 is CASSLQRWTPVVDTQYF. In DNA, the CDR3 is TGCGCCAGCAGCTTACAACGATGGACCCCGGTGGTAGATACGCAGTATTTT.

This chain uses TRBV7-9 with TRBJ2-7, with 7 bases aligning to TRBD1. Losses at the gene ends were 6 bases for V and 0 bases for J; bases not matched to a gene: 8. This CDR3 region has 15 residues. Germline V gives CDR1 SEHNR, CDR2 FQNEAQ (reference sequence). The CDR3 DNA reads as TGTGCCAGCAGTTCAACAGGGGCCCACTCCTACGAGCAGTACTTC. Protein product: CASSSTGAHSYEQYF.

This clonotype was seen once. This chain joins TRBV11-3 and TRBJ2-1, with D hard to call. Trimming cost V 2 bases and J 6 bases, with 11 bases left between them. The germline V gene encodes CDR1 SGHNT and CDR2 YENEEA. This CDR3 is 14 amino acids long. CDR3 sequence (DNA): TGTGCCAGCAGCTTACTCCCAGGAACCAATGAGCAGTTCTTC. It yields the protein CASSLLPGTNEQFF.

V usage is TRBV6-1 and J usage is TRBJ2-2; TRBD2 is a possible D gene (5 bases). Germline CDR1 MNHNS, CDR2 SASEGT. V was trimmed by 4 bases and J by 6 bases, leaving 12 bases between them. This CDR3 has 14 amino acids. The CDR3 is CASSVEGNAGELFF. As DNA, the CDR3 is TGTGCCAGCAGTGTTGAGGGAAACGCCGGGGAGCTGTTTTTT.

This sequence joins TRBV6-2 or TRBV6-3 and TRBJ2-3; possibly TRBD2 for D (5 bases). Germline V gene lookup returns CDR1 MNHEY and CDR2 SVGEGT. This CDR3 is built from 15 residues. Trimming took 8 bases from V and 1 from J, leaving 16 bases between them. DNA of the CDR3: TGTGCCAGCGAGCGGCTCCCCGTTGGCACAGATACGCAGTATTTT. As protein: CASERLPVGTDTQYF.

This clonotype has a handful of counts. This chain connects TRBV11-2 to TRBJ2-7; TRBD1 might be the D (6 bases). Trimming took off 6 bases at V and 4 bases at J, with 13 bases between the two ends. The CDR3 consists of 13 residues. The germline V gene encodes CDR1 SGHAT and CDR2 FQNNGV. CDR3 sequence: CASRPGHDYEQYF. CDR3 coding DNA: TGTGCCAGCAGACCGGGACACGATTACGAGCAGTACTTC.

This chain links TRBV30 with TRBJ2-2; TRBD1 matches at 12 bases. J lost 7 bases, V lost 6 bases, and 9 bases had no gene match. The CDR3 extends over 15 amino acids. The germline V gene has CDR1 GTSNPN and CDR2 SVGIG (reference sequence). CDR3 in amino acids: CACTGTGGASGELFF. CDR3 nucleotides: TGTGCCTGCACCGGGACAGGGGGCGCAAGCGGGGAGCTGTTTTTT. Supplemented by reference TRBV30 and TRBJ2-2, the full variable domain reads SQTIHQWPATLVQPVGSPLSLECTVEGTSNPNLYWYRQAAGRGLQLLFYSVGIGQISSEVPQNLSASRPQDRQFILSSKKLLLSDSGFYLCACTGTGGASGELFFGEGSRLTVL.

This clonotype occurred a few times. This chain links TRBV20-1 with TRBJ1-1; D gene ambiguous. The CDR3 has 15 amino acids. Trimming took off 2 bases at V and 4 bases at J, with 17 bases between the two ends. From germline, CDR1 is DFQATT and CDR2 SNEGSKA (reference sequence). CDR3 in amino acids: CSARTNPVGGTEAFF. The CDR3 coding sequence is TGCAGTGCTAGAACTAACCCGGTTGGCGGCACTGAAGCTTTCTTT.